This T cell receptor (beta chain) emerged from a study of cytomegalovirus exposure and HLA in healthy donors. Per the germline V gene, CDR1 is SGHTA and CDR2 is FQGNSA. This CDR3 is built from 17 residues. The J segment lost 7 bases and the V segment lost 1 base, leaving 10 bases of the junction unmatched. As to this clone: Its antigen is not known.

General study results and limits: Highly shared sequence variants in one cluster were likely a sequencing artifact. Across donors, most TCRs were seen rarely, yet some public ones were widespread.

Amplification used 60 Vbeta primers and 13 Jbeta primers. Per the original data handling: Unique TCR beta chains numbered roughly 84 million in a later analysis, with roughly 10 million shared. Using immunoSEQ multiplex PCR, the repertoire was profiled, and TCRdb retains in-frame clones only, with some absent. That table is the source of V, J and clone size, and D and trimming were worked out from the DNA. Seen here are roughly 190,000 clones, 81% observed once, and the top ten hold 1.5% to 2%. The sample taken for sequencing was PBMCs. The rearrangement uses TRBV7-2 and TRBJ2-2, with 9 positions matching TRBD2. This TCR was sampled from a man younger than 35 in good health and CMV-seronegative. CDR3 bases: TGTGCCAGCAGCTTAGTGGGCGGGAGGGCCTACAGCGGGGAGCTGTTTTTT. Translated, it gives CASSLVGGRAYSGELFF.